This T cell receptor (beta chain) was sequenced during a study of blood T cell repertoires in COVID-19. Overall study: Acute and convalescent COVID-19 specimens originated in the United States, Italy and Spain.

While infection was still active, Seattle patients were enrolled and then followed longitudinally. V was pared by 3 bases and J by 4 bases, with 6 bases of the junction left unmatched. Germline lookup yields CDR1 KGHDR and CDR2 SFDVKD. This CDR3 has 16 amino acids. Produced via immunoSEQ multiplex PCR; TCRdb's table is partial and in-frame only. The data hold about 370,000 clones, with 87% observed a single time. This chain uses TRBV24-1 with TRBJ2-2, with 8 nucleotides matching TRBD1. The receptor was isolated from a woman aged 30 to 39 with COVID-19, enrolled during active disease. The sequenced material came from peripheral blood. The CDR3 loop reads CATSDPGQGSTGELFF. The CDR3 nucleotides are TGTGCCACCAGTGATCCCGGACAGGGCAGCACCGGGGAGCTGTTTTTT.